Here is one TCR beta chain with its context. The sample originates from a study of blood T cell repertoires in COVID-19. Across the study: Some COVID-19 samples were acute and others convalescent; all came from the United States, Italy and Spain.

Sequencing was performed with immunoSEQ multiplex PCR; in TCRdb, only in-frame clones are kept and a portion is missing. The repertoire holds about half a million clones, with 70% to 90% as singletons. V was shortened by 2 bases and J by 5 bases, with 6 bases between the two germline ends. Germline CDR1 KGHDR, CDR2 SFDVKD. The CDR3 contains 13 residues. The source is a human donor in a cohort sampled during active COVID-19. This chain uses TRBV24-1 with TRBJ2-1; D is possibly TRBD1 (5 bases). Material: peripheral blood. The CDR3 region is CATSDSTDNEQFF. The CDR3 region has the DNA TGTGCCACCAGTGATTCGACAGACAATGAGCAGTTCTTC.